Shown below are 21 T cell receptor beta chains from a single sample sequenced in a study of cytomegalovirus exposure and HLA in healthy donors. The PCR was carried out with 60 Vbeta primers and 13 Jbeta primers. Only in-frame clones appear in the TCRdb table, and some are missing; sequencing was by immunoSEQ multiplex PCR. This sample has 55,000 to 65,000 clones, with about 83% found just once. Sequencing was carried out using PBMCs. These receptors were taken from a human donor in good health.

As to this clone: Germline is not matched at one junction end, which may reflect a read error. V is TRBV7-9 and J is TRBJ2-1; unclear D gene. The germline gives CDR1 SEHNR, CDR2 FQNEAQ (reference sequence). This CDR3 has 12 amino acids. The CDR3 spells CSSSFPETQQFF. In nucleotides, the CDR3 is TGTTCCAGCAGCTTTCCGGAGACTCAGCAGTTCTTC.

This clone was picked up one time. The V call is TRBV7-8, the J call TRBJ2-2; 7 nucleotides agree with TRBD2. Trimming at V came to 8 bases and at J to 1 base, leaving 4 bases not matched to a gene. The germline gives CDR1 SGHVS, CDR2 FQNEAQ. The CDR3 has 14 amino acids. CDR3 in DNA: TGTGCCAGCGGTCTAGCGGAGAACACCGGGGAGCTGTTTTTT. This encodes CASGLAENTGELFF.

The genes are TRBV4-1 and TRBJ2-7, with TRBD2 matching over 10 bases. Trimming removed 0 bases from V and 4 bases from J; junction bases left unmatched: 6. The germline V gene has CDR1 MGHRA and CDR2 YSYEKL. This CDR3 contains 16 residues. The CDR3 sequence: CASSQESGRVAYEQYF. CDR3 bases: TGCGCCAGCAGCCAAGAAAGCGGGAGGGTCGCGTACGAGCAGTACTTC.

V gene TRBV28 combines with J gene TRBJ2-4, with D hard to call. The V end lost 1 base, the J end lost 0 bases, and 10 bases lay between the germline ends. The germline V gene has CDR1 MDHEN and CDR2 SYDVKM. This CDR3 has 16 residues. The CDR3 is CASSLYQRLAKNIQYF. CDR3 bases: TGTGCCAGCAGTTTATATCAGCGACTAGCCAAAAACATTCAGTACTTC.

In this sample, this clone turned up once. The gene calls are TRBV5-8 and TRBJ1-1; 8 nucleotides agree with TRBD1. The CDR3 sequence is 15 residues long. Germline CDR1 reads SGHTS; CDR2 reads YDEGEE. V lost 0 bases, J lost 4 bases, and 5 bases stayed unmatched. The CDR3 nucleotides read TGTGCCAGCAGCTTGGACGCAGGGGGCGGCACTGAAGCTTTCTTT. Translated: CASSLDAGGGTEAFF.

The chain is built from TRBV19 and TRBJ2-1, with TRBD2 matching over 9 bases. Looked up from germline, CDR1 is LNHDA and CDR2 is SQIVND (reference sequence). V trimming: 8 bases; J trimming: 10 bases; junction bases outside the gene matches: 12. The CDR3 totals 14 residues. CDR3 nucleotide sequence: TGTGCCAGTTCTGGACTAGCGATTCCAAGCGAGCAGTTCTTC. This encodes CASSGLAIPSEQFF.

The rearrangement uses TRBV23-1 and TRBJ2-7; 7 bases match TRBD1. TRBV23-1 is sorted into the ORF group, with uncertain function. V trimming: 6 bases; J trimming: 2 bases; junction bases outside the gene matches: 19. This CDR3 is built from 18 residues. CDR3 loop: CASSFITQGQRFTYEQYF. CDR3 bases: TGCGCCAGCAGCTTCATAACACAGGGACAGCGATTTACCTACGAGCAGTACTTC.

The V gene is TRBV4-3, the J gene TRBJ2-1, with D possibly being TRBD2 (5 bases). CDR1 is LGHNA, CDR2 YSLEER, per germline. V was trimmed by 2 bases and J by 8 bases, leaving 7 bases between them. The length of the CDR3 is 12 residues. The DNA for the CDR3 is TGCGCCAGCAGCCAACCGGGATATGAGCAGTTCTTC. This encodes CASSQPGYEQFF.

Details on this clone: At one end the junction does not follow the germline gene, possibly because of a read error. This chain uses TRBV7-9 with TRBJ2-1; 14 bases map to TRBD2. This CDR3 spans 17 amino acids. The germline V gene has CDR1 SEHNR and CDR2 FQNEAQ (reference sequence). As DNA, the CDR3 is TGTTCCAGCAGCCCTCGACTAGCGGGGGGGAGTACCAATGAGCAGTTCTTC. Translating gives CSSSPRLAGGSTNEQFF.

This clone turned up a few times. The rearrangement uses TRBV13 and TRBJ2-3, with no clear D. CDR1 is PRHDT, CDR2 FYEKMQ, per germline (reference sequence). The CDR3 is made up of 15 amino acids. V lost 5 bases to trimming and J lost 0 bases, with 12 bases between them. The CDR3 DNA sequence: TGTGCCAGCAGCCTCTTCGGCGGTAGCACAGATACGCAGTATTTT. Protein product: CASSLFGGSTDTQYF.

This chain joins TRBV28 and TRBJ1-2; TRBD1 aligns across 7 bases. The germline V gene has CDR1 MDHEN and CDR2 SYDVKM. CDR3 size: 15 residues. The J segment lost 7 bases and the V segment lost 5 bases, leaving 13 bases of the junction unmatched. CDR3 bases: TGTGCCAGCAGTGTACGGGACAGCCCCTTTCTTGGCTACACCTTC. Residues: CASSVRDSPFLGYTF.

This rearrangement joins TRBV5-1 to TRBJ1-4; 8 bases fit TRBD1. The CDR3 is made up of 15 amino acids. Germline V CDR1 and CDR2: SGHRS, YFSETQ. Losses at the gene ends were 3 bases for V and 7 bases for J; bases not matched to a gene: 8. The CDR3, as DNA: TGCGCCAGCAGCTCTGGACAGGGATCGAGTGAAAAACTGTTTTTT. Translation: CASSSGQGSSEKLFF.

V and J are TRBV19 and TRBJ2-5; no firm D call. Trimming shortened V by 4 bases and J by 7 bases, and 16 bases separated the two germline ends. CDR3 length: 14 residues. Germline CDR1 and CDR2: LNHDA and SQIVND (reference sequence). As DNA, the CDR3 is TGTGCCAGTAGTAGCCGTGGGCCCGGTGGGACCCAGTACTTC. It translates to CASSSRGPGGTQYF. Variable domain in full (rest from reference TRBV19 and TRBJ2-5): DGGITQSPKYLFRKEGQNVTLSCEQNLNHDAMYWYRQDPGQGLRLIYYSQIVNDFQKGDIAEGYSVSREKKESFPLTVTSAQKNPTAFYLCASSSRGPGGTQYFGPGTRLLVL.

The genes are TRBV10-1 and TRBJ1-3; TRBD1 agrees at 8 bases. The CDR3 spans 15 residues. Germline CDR1 reads WNHNN; CDR2 reads SYGVQD (reference sequence). The V gene end was trimmed by 6 bases and the J gene end by 8 bases; junction bases not matched to a gene: 12. The CDR3 reads CASSARTGPWDTIYF. CDR3 nucleotide sequence: TGCGCCAGCAGCGCCAGGACAGGGCCGTGGGACACCATATATTTT.

CDR3 sequence: CASSSRLAGAHEQFF. CDR3 nucleotides: TGCGCCAGCAGCTCCCGACTAGCGGGAGCCCATGAGCAGTTCTTC. The chain recombines TRBV5-1 with TRBJ2-1; 12 bases align to TRBD2. Germline CDR1 is SGHRS and CDR2 is YFSETQ. The junction had 6 bases not matched to a gene; V was cut back by 3 bases and J by 8 bases. The CDR3 totals 15 residues.

The chain joins TRBV6-5 to TRBJ2-1; D is uncertain. The CDR3 runs 12 residues. V lost 8 bases, J lost 8 bases, and 13 bases lay in between. Germline CDR1 MNHEY, CDR2 SVGAGI. The CDR3 nucleotides are TGTGCCAGCGAGACACGTCGGCATGAGCAGTTCTTC. Its protein product is CASETRRHEQFF.

The V and J genes are TRBV6-5 and TRBJ1-3; 7 positions agree with TRBD1. The CDR3 loop spans 14 amino acids. Germline loops: CDR1 MNHEY, CDR2 SVGAGI. The trim removed 8 bases at V and 0 bases at J, leaving 4 bases unmatched. The DNA of the CDR3 is TGTGCCAGCCTCGGGACAGCCTCTGGAAACACCATATATTTT. Translation gives CASLGTASGNTIYF.

The rearrangement links TRBV11-2 to TRBJ2-3; D is uncertain. The CDR3 contains 11 residues. V was shortened by 2 bases and J by 7 bases, with 4 bases between the two germline ends. Per germline, CDR1 SGHAT and CDR2 FQNNGV. The CDR3 DNA reads as TGTGCCAGCAGCTTAATAAATACGCAGTATTTT. Its protein product is CASSLINTQYF.

This clone appeared once. This CDR3 is CASPRGASGGPGTTGELFF. CDR3 coding DNA: TGTGCCAGCCCTCGAGGGGCTAGCGGGGGGCCCGGTACCACCGGGGAGCTGTTTTTT. The rearrangement joins TRBV6-4 to TRBJ2-2, with 11 bases identical to TRBD2. Unmatched junction bases numbered 18, after V lost 8 bases and J lost 4 bases. The germline CDR1 and CDR2 sequences are MRHNA and SNTAGT. The CDR3 consists of 19 residues.

The chain links TRBV5-4 to TRBJ1-6; perhaps TRBD1 as D (6 bases). There are 14 residues in the CDR3. The germline V gene encodes CDR1 SGHNT and CDR2 YYREEE (reference sequence). Between the trimmed V and J ends, which lost 4 bases and 7 bases, there was a span of 12 bases. This CDR3 is CASSPGGVNSPLHF. CDR3 nucleotide sequence: TGTGCCAGCAGCCCGGGGGGCGTAAATTCACCCCTCCACTTT.

This clone was recorded only once. The V gene is TRBV7-3, the J gene TRBJ2-1; D ambiguous. Germline V lookup: CDR1 SGHTA, CDR2 FQGTGA. CDR3 length: 13 residues. The germline V and J ends were trimmed by 2 bases and 7 bases, with 9 bases remaining between them. CDR3 protein: CASSLRVQNEQFF. The CDR3 DNA reads TGTGCCAGCAGCTTACGGGTCCAGAATGAGCAGTTCTTC.